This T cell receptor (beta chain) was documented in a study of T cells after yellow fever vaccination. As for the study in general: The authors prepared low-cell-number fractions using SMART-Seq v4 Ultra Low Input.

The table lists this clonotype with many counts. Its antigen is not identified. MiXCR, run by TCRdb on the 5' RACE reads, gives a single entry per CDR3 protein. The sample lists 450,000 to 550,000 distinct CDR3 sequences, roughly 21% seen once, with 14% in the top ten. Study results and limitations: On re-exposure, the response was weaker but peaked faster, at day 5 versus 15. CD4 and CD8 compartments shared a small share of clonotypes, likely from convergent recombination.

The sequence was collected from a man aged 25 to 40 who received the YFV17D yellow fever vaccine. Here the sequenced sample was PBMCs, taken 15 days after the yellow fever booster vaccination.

The CDR3 loop is CSATGTSGNTDTQYF. The CDR3 nucleotides are TGCAGTGCTACCGGGACTAGCGGGAACACAGATACGCAGTATTTT. The chain recombines TRBV20-1 with TRBJ2-3; TRBD2 agrees at 13 bases. Losses at the gene ends were 4 bases for V and 2 bases for J; bases not matched to a gene: 3. The CDR3 has 15 residues. Per germline, CDR1 DFQATT and CDR2 SNEGSKA (reference sequence).